These T cell receptor beta chains were read from a single sample in a study of OX40 agonist ivuxolimab in advanced cancers. The method was immunoSEQ multiplex PCR; TCRdb's version includes in-frame clones alone and lacks a portion of them. Among 65,000 to 75,000 clones listed, 75% to 90% were seen once. The specimen comprised CD4+ or CD8+ T cells sorted from blood, sampled in a trial of the OX40 agonist ivuxolimab. All receptors derive from an adult with an advanced solid tumor such as melanoma, head and neck, liver or kidney cancer. Both conserved end residues are part of each CDR3. A D gene is named only where the DNA matches it firmly. Only some rows state a clone size, as once, few, many or a class for expanded clones.

clone size	D gene	V gene	CDR3 length	J gene	CDR3 protein	CDR3 DNA
.	.	TRBV27	16	TRBJ2-1	CASSVRTFRGHNEQFF	TGTGCCAGCAGTGTACGGACTTTCCGGGGCCACAATGAGCAGTTCTTC
.	TRBD2	TRBV11-2	17	TRBJ2-1	CASSLDRSSGGYNEQFF	TGTGCCAGCAGCTTAGATCGGTCTAGCGGGGGGTACAATGAGCAGTTCTTC
.	.	TRBV5-4	14	TRBJ1-2	CASSFGRANYGYTF	TGTGCCAGCAGCTTCGGACGGGCTAACTATGGCTACACCTTC
.	TRBD1	TRBV5-1	15	TRBJ2-7	CASSPTGQGTYEQYF	TGCGCCAGCAGCCCAACCGGACAGGGGACGTACGAGCAGTACTTC
.	.	TRBV7-2	14	TRBJ2-7	CASSFGTGSYEQYF	TGTGCCAGCAGCTTCGGGACGGGTTCCTACGAGCAGTACTTC
.	TRBD1	TRBV18	15	TRBJ2-7	CASSPGTGGTYEQYF	TGTGCCAGCTCACCAGGGACAGGGGGTACCTACGAGCAGTACTTC
.	.	TRBV7-2	13	TRBJ2-4	CASSLDREGIQYF	TGTGCCAGCAGCTTAGACAGGGAGGGGATTCAGTACTTC
once	TRBD1	TRBV27	17	TRBJ1-5	CASSSWTGRDGNQPQHF	TGTGCCAGCAGTTCTTGGACAGGGAGGGATGGCAATCAGCCCCAGCATTTT
.	.	TRBV20-1	11	TRBJ1-2	CSARGTYGYTF	TGCAGTGCTAGAGGAACCTATGGCTACACCTTC
.	TRBD2	TRBV30	17	TRBJ2-7	CAWSMRTSGSRSYEQYF	TGTGCCTGGAGTATGAGGACTAGCGGGAGCCGTTCCTACGAGCAGTACTTC
.	.	TRBV6-1	14	TRBJ2-7	CASSEGGARDEQYF	TGTGCCAGCAGTGAAGGGGGGGCTCGGGACGAGCAGTACTTC
.	.	TRBV7-2	15	TRBJ2-5	CASSSQGTTRETQYF	TGTGCCAGCAGCTCGCAGGGTACGACTAGGGAGACCCAGTACTTC
.	.	TRBV19	18	TRBJ1-5	CASSIGYEGGFRNQPQHF	TGTGCCAGTAGTATTGGGTACGAAGGGGGGTTCCGCAATCAGCCCCAGCATTTT
.	.	TRBV28	11	TRBJ2-7	CASSPDYEQYF	TGTGCCAGCAGTCCTGACTACGAGCAGTACTTC
.	TRBD1	TRBV5-1	13	TRBJ1-2	CASSPTGVYGYTF	TGCGCCAGCAGCCCGACAGGGGTCTATGGCTACACCTTC